Following are 16 T cell receptor beta chains from one sample sequenced in a study of cytomegalovirus exposure and HLA in healthy donors. 13 Jbeta primers and 60 Vbeta primers were used for the PCR. Profiled with immunoSEQ multiplex PCR; TCRdb holds only in-frame clones, not every one. The ten top clones account for 2.5% to 3%, within a sample of some 120,000 clones. Sequenced input: PBMCs. The receptor set was obtained from a man aged 25 to 40 in good health and CMV-seronegative.

The chain joins TRBV27 to TRBJ1-6; D gene unclear. The CDR3 totals 12 residues. V lost 8 bases and J lost 9, with 11 bases in between. Germline assignment: CDR1 MNHEY and CDR2 SMNVEV (reference sequence). CDR3 sequence (DNA): TGTGCCAGCGCCGGGGTAGGTTCACCCCTCCACTTT. Encoded protein: CASAGVGSPLHF.

The J gene is TRBJ2-3, the V gene TRBV5-4, with TRBD2 matching 11 bases. With 4 bases clipped from V and 1 base from J, the junction kept 11 bases outside the gene matches. This CDR3 contains 18 residues. In germline, CDR1 is SGHNT, CDR2 YYREEE (reference sequence). CDR3 region: CASSPGVAGGLGTDTQYF. The CDR3 DNA is TGTGCCAGCAGCCCTGGAGTAGCGGGAGGGTTAGGCACAGATACGCAGTATTTT.

This sequence joins TRBV28 and TRBJ2-7; possible D gene TRBD1, 6 bases. V was shortened by 6 bases and J by 4 bases, with 13 bases between the two germline ends. Looked up from germline, CDR1 is MDHEN and CDR2 is SYDVKM. The CDR3 has 13 amino acids. The DNA of the CDR3 is TGTGCCAGCAGGACAGGTGGGTCTTACGAGCAGTACTTC. Amino acids: CASRTGGSYEQYF.

The genes are TRBV30 and TRBJ2-2; 7 nucleotides align to TRBD2. Germline trimming cut 1 base from V and 6 bases from J; bases unmatched to any gene: 11. CDR3 size: 16 residues. Germline CDR1 GTSNPN, CDR2 SVGIG (reference sequence). This CDR3 is CAWSGAAGIRAGELFF. DNA of the CDR3: TGTGCCTGGAGTGGCGCAGCGGGAATCAGGGCCGGGGAGCTGTTTTTT.

The genes are TRBV14 and TRBJ2-3, with D possibly being TRBD1 (5 bases). The CDR3 has 15 amino acids. The germline gives CDR1 SGHDN, CDR2 FVKESK. The V end was cut by 1 base, the J end by 3 bases, with 11 bases between. The CDR3 loop reads CASSQAGKGTDTQYF. DNA of the CDR3: TGTGCCAGCAGCCAAGCTGGAAAGGGGACAGATACGCAGTATTTT.

The V gene is TRBV28, the J gene TRBJ1-5; D not certain. The CDR3 spans 15 residues. CDR1 MDHEN and CDR2 SYDVKM come from the germline V gene. Trimming pared 6 bases from V and 1 base from J, leaving 13 bases between. The CDR3 bases are TGTGCCAGCAGCCGGAGATTCCGCAGCAATCAGCCCCAGCATTTT. This translates into CASSRRFRSNQPQHF.

The V call is TRBV7-9, the J call TRBJ2-7; D possibly corresponds to TRBD2 (6 bases). The V end lost 5 bases, the J end lost 6 bases, and 23 bases lay between the germline ends. CDR1 is SEHNR, CDR2 FQNEAQ, per germline (reference sequence). The CDR3 length is 16 residues. Here the CDR3 DNA reads TGTGCCAGCAGCCTCCCTTATATTGGCGGGAATGGCGAGCAGTACTTC. Its protein product is CASSLPYIGGNGEQYF.

V usage is TRBV5-4 and J usage is TRBJ2-1; maybe TRBD1 (5 bases). Trimming took 2 bases from V and 7 from J, leaving 16 bases between them. From germline, CDR1 is SGHNT and CDR2 YYREEE (reference sequence). The CDR3 totals 15 residues. The CDR3 protein is CASSLSLIGQNEQFF. Written as DNA, the CDR3 is TGTGCCAGCAGCTTATCACTGATAGGACAAAATGAGCAGTTCTTC.

The V and J genes are TRBV29-1 and TRBJ2-1, with 7 bases aligning to TRBD2. Germline trimming cut 7 bases from V and 8 bases from J; bases unmatched to any gene: 8. CDR3 length: 12 residues. Germline-derived CDR1 and CDR2 are SQVTM and ANQGSEA. DNA for the CDR3: TGCAGCGCTGAGGGTCGGGGGGATGAGCAGTTCTTC. Its protein is CSAEGRGDEQFF.

The rearrangement links TRBV10-2 to TRBJ2-7, with TRBD2 matching 7 bases. Germline CDR1 reads WSHSY; CDR2 reads SAAADI. Trimming removed 8 bases from V and 2 bases from J; junction bases left unmatched: 6. There are 13 residues in the CDR3. The CDR3 sequence is CASLAEMTYEQYF. CDR3 sequence (DNA): TGCGCCAGCCTAGCGGAGATGACCTACGAGCAGTACTTC.

J is TRBJ1-2 and V is TRBV5-8, with 12 positions matching TRBD1. V trimming: 2 bases; J trimming: 8 bases; junction bases outside the gene matches: 4. CDR1 is SGHTS, CDR2 YDEGEE, per germline. The CDR3 has 14 amino acids. This CDR3 is CASSFRDRGRGYTF. DNA for the CDR3: TGTGCCAGCAGCTTCCGGGACAGGGGGCGAGGCTACACCTTC.

CDR3 bases: TGTGCCACCAGCAGTCCCGGGACAGGGAACGGTCAGCCCCAGCATTTT. The encoded protein is CATSSPGTGNGQPQHF. V gene TRBV15 combines with J gene TRBJ1-5; 9 nucleotides align to TRBD1. V shed 3 bases, J shed 6 bases, and the junction held 9 bases outside the gene matches. Germline V gene data show CDR1 as LNHNV and CDR2 as YYDKDF (reference sequence). There are 16 residues in the CDR3.

The V and J genes are TRBV6-1 and TRBJ1-2, with D unclear. Trimming cost V 0 bases and J 4 bases, with 9 bases left between them. This CDR3 region has 14 residues. Germline V gives CDR1 MNHNS, CDR2 SASEGT. CDR3 protein: CASSEATETYGYTF. The CDR3 nucleotides read TGTGCCAGCAGTGAAGCTACAGAAACCTATGGCTACACCTTC.

This rearrangement joins TRBV28 to TRBJ2-2; TRBD2 matches at 11 bases. V lost 7 bases, J lost 5 bases, and 9 bases stayed unmatched. Germline V CDR1 and CDR2: MDHEN, SYDVKM. The CDR3 has 16 amino acids. The CDR3 nucleotides are TGTGCCAGCACGAGACTAGCGGGATGGGGAACCGGGGAGCTGTTTTTT. Translation: CASTRLAGWGTGELFF.

This CDR3 reads CASSKGGQGGYEQYF. The CDR3 region has the DNA TGTGCCAGCTCGAAAGGAGGCCAGGGAGGCTACGAGCAGTACTTC. This rearrangement joins TRBV18 to TRBJ2-7; D may be TRBD2 (6 bases). Germline-derived CDR1 and CDR2 are KGHSH and LQKENI. V shed 6 bases and J shed 3 bases, with 18 bases lying between them. CDR3 length equals 15 residues.

V is TRBV28 and J is TRBJ1-2; 8 bases match TRBD1. Germline V lookup: CDR1 MDHEN, CDR2 SYDVKM. The CDR3 sequence is 16 residues long. The V and J ends lost 2 bases and 4 bases, in that order; junction bases with no gene match: 9. The CDR3 sequence is CASSLQSGQGFYGYTF. The DNA of the CDR3 is TGTGCCAGCAGTTTACAGTCAGGACAGGGCTTCTATGGCTACACCTTC.